Described below is a single T cell receptor beta chain sequence and its context. The record originates from a study of blood T cell repertoires in COVID-19. The wider study: The origin of the acute and convalescent COVID-19 samples was the United States, Italy and Spain. PBMCs, B-cell-depleted T cells, or T cells were the source of the cDNA or gDNA that made up the material.

How the authors handled the data: Reference gene primer amplification gave estimated nucleated cell counts. The repertoire was sequenced with immunoSEQ multiplex PCR; TCRdb's copy has only in-frame clones and lacks some. V, J and clone size derive from that table, while D and trimming were established from the DNA sequence. Among about 380,000 clones listed, approximately 80% were seen once. This clonotype was obtained from a human donor with acute or convalescent COVID-19. The donor label of this sample is uncertain. Sequencing input: peripheral blood.

Here the CDR3 reads CASTRSGAPTIYF. The CDR3 region has the DNA TGTGCCAGTACCCGGAGTGGCGCGCCCACCATATATTTT. The chain couples TRBV19 to TRBJ1-3; D gene ambiguous. V gave up 7 bases and J gave up 9 bases, with 16 bases separating them. CDR1 and CDR2 from the germline V gene are LNHDA and SQIVND (reference sequence). This CDR3 region has 13 residues.